One sample yielded the 19 T cell receptor beta chains listed below, sequenced in a study of CD8+CD57+ T cells in acquired aplastic anemia. Genomic DNA, the template, was used for profiling of the TCR beta VDJ and CDR3. TCRdb redid the calling of the reads with MiXCR, one entry per CDR3 protein. The table records about 180,000 distinct CDR3 sequences, 48% of them present only once. Sequenced patients had shown CD8+CD57+ cell expansion by flow cytometry. The sequenced sample was sorted CD4+, CD8+, or CD8+CD57+ T cells (not recorded which) from PBMCs. These receptors were collected from a human donor with aplastic anemia.

The V and J genes are TRBV7-9 and TRBJ2-5, with 7 bases aligning to TRBD2. The CDR3 is 15 residues long. Germline-derived CDR1 and CDR2 are SEHNR and FQNEAQ (reference sequence). V trimming: 3 bases; J trimming: 1 base; junction bases outside the gene matches: 5. The DNA of the CDR3 is TGTGCCAGCAGCTTGGGGCGGGGGAGCCAAGAGACCCAGTACTTC. Translation: CASSLGRGSQETQYF.

This clonotype has a count of ten or more. CDR3 sequence: CASSPLRAYEQYF. In DNA, the CDR3 is TGTGCCAGCAGCCCCTTGAGGGCCTACGAGCAGTACTTC. This chain connects TRBV7-9 to TRBJ2-7, with D possibly TRBD2 on 5 matching bases. Germline CDR1 is SEHNR and CDR2 is FQNEAQ (reference sequence). Deletions cut 5 bases from V and 2 bases from J, with 10 bases between. This CDR3 contains 13 residues.

This chain connects TRBV25-1 to TRBJ2-1, with a weak D call TRBD2 (5 bases). Germline values: CDR1 MGHDK, CDR2 SYGVNS. Trimming pared 7 bases from V and 4 bases from J, leaving 5 bases between. The CDR3 is 11 amino acids. CDR3: CASTGYNEQFF. The CDR3 DNA reads as TGTGCCAGCACGGGGTACAATGAGCAGTTCTTC.

This clonotype was detected ten times or more. V and J are TRBV5-1 and TRBJ2-1; 12 bases agree with TRBD2. This CDR3 region has 15 residues. Per the germline V gene, CDR1 is SGHRS and CDR2 is YFSETQ. The junction had 4 bases not matched to a gene; V was cut back by 0 bases and J by 9 bases. CDR3 residues: CASSLEVLAGGEQFF. CDR3 bases: TGCGCCAGCAGCTTGGAAGTACTAGCGGGGGGTGAGCAGTTCTTC. Full variable domain (outside the CDR3, taken from reference TRBV5-1 and TRBJ2-1): KAGVTQTPRYLIKTRGQQVTLSCSPISGHRSVSWYQQTPGQGLQFLFEYFSETQRNKGNFPGRFSGRQFSNSRSEMNVSTLELGDSALYLCASSLEVLAGGEQFFGPGTRLTVL.

This clonotype occurred once. This sequence joins TRBV14 and TRBJ2-7; no definite D call. Germline assignment: CDR1 SGHDN and CDR2 FVKESK. The CDR3 contains 16 residues. With 2 bases removed from V and 3 bases from J, the gap between germline ends came to 17 bases. The CDR3: CASSQWGGDTYYEQYF. The CDR3 DNA is TGTGCCAGCAGCCAATGGGGTGGGGATACCTACTACGAGCAGTACTTC.

The genes are TRBV5-6 and TRBJ1-2; 7 nucleotides match TRBD1. Germline trimming cut 1 base from V and 8 bases from J; bases unmatched to any gene: 11. This CDR3 has 15 amino acids. CDR1 is SGHDT and CDR2 is YYEEEE in the germline V gene. CDR3 DNA: TGTGCCAGCAGCTTGCCGACAGGGATGAAGAACGGCTACACCTTC. Protein sequence: CASSLPTGMKNGYTF.

This clonotype was observed once. The chain links TRBV10-3 to TRBJ1-1; TRBD1 aligns across 7 bases. The germline V gene has CDR1 ENHRY and CDR2 SYGVKD. The CDR3 length is 13 residues. V lost 4 bases and J lost 11; bases outside the gene matches: 10. The CDR3 DNA follows: TGTGCCATCAGTGGGCCACAGGGGACAGCGGCTTTCTTT. Translating it yields CAISGPQGTAAFF.

The gene calls are TRBV9 and TRBJ1-1; possibly TRBD1 for D (5 bases). Trimming took 1 base from V and 5 from J, leaving 12 bases between them. The germline V gene has CDR1 SGDLS and CDR2 YYNGEE. The CDR3 totals 14 residues. The CDR3 here is CASSVSNEGTEAFF. CDR3 coding DNA: TGTGCCAGCAGCGTATCCAACGAGGGGACTGAAGCTTTCTTT.

The table lists this clonotype with many counts. The chain combines TRBV9 with TRBJ2-6; 9 nucleotides agree with TRBD1. Germline CDR1 is SGDLS and CDR2 is YYNGEE. CDR3 length equals 19 residues. Trimming took 3 bases from V and 0 from J; bases not matched to a gene: 10. The CDR3 DNA sequence: TGTGCCAGCAGCGCTAGAGGACAGGGGATCAGCTCTGGGGCCAACGTCCTGACTTTC. It yields the protein CASSARGQGISSGANVLTF. The full variable domain, rest sourced from reference TRBV9 and TRBJ2-6, is DSGVTQTPKHLITATGQRVTLRCSPRSGDLSVYWYQQSLDQGLQFLIQYYNGEERAKGNILERFSAQQFPDLHSELNLSSLELGDSALYFCASSARGQGISSGANVLTFGAGSRLTVL.

The chain uses TRBV5-1 and TRBJ2-5; D is possibly TRBD1 (5 bases). The length of the CDR3 is 15 residues. The V and J ends lost 4 bases and 0 bases respectively, with 13 bases between them. Germline V CDR1 and CDR2: SGHRS, YFSETQ. The CDR3 region is CASSHVPTDQETQYF. In nucleotides, the CDR3 is TGCGCCAGCAGCCATGTACCGACAGACCAAGAGACCCAGTACTTC.

This clonotype was counted many times. CDR3 loop: CASSSDSRPYEQYF. The CDR3 DNA follows: TGTGCCAGCAGTTCCGACAGTAGACCCTACGAGCAGTACTTC. The chain uses TRBV6-2 or TRBV6-3 and TRBJ2-7, with a possible D match to TRBD1 (5 bases). The length of the CDR3 is 14 residues. Per germline, CDR1 MNHEY and CDR2 SVGEGT. The V end lost 4 bases, the J end lost 2 bases, and 12 bases lay between the germline ends.

The chain recombines TRBV7-8 with TRBJ2-7, with D possibly being TRBD1 (6 bases). Trimming took off 3 bases at V and 3 bases at J, with 18 bases between the two ends. The CDR3 loop spans 16 amino acids. Germline V gene data show CDR1 as SGHVS and CDR2 as FQNEAQ. The CDR3 spells CASSLDQPLGGYEQYF. CDR3 DNA: TGTGCCAGCAGCTTGGACCAGCCCTTAGGGGGCTACGAGCAGTACTTC.

The rearrangement uses TRBV4-1 and TRBJ2-7, with D possibly matching TRBD2 (5 bases). CDR1 is MGHRA and CDR2 is YSYEKL in the germline V gene. The CDR3 has 13 residues. The germline V and J ends were trimmed by 1 base and 4 bases, with 8 bases remaining between them. DNA of the CDR3: TGCGCCAGCAGCCAAGTGAGGGATTACGAGCAGTACTTC. Amino acids: CASSQVRDYEQYF.

This clonotype has at least ten counts. V is TRBV5-4 and J is TRBJ1-3, with 8 positions matching TRBD1. J gave up 0 bases and V 4 bases, and 6 bases lay outside the gene matches. This CDR3 region has 16 residues. The germline CDR1 and CDR2 sequences are SGHNT and YYREEE (reference sequence). In DNA, the CDR3 is TGTGCCAGCAGCCGGGACAGGCAGAGCTCTGGAAACACCATATATTTT. Protein sequence: CASSRDRQSSGNTIYF.

The sample holds a few counts of this clonotype. The chain employs TRBV19 and TRBJ1-5, with a possible D match to TRBD1 (6 bases). From germline, CDR1 is LNHDA and CDR2 SQIVND (reference sequence). The CDR3 is 14 residues long. Deletions cut 5 bases from V and 6 bases from J, with 14 bases between. CDR3 nucleotides: TGTGCCAGTAGTGCACTCGGGGGCGTTCAGCCCCAGCATTTT. Translation: CASSALGGVQPQHF.

The rearrangement links TRBV20-1 to TRBJ2-7; perhaps TRBD2 as D (6 bases). V dropped 0 bases and J dropped 0 bases, with 15 bases sitting between them. This CDR3 region has 16 residues. Germline-derived CDR1 and CDR2 are DFQATT and SNEGSKA (reference sequence). CDR3 residues: CSARDYLASVSYEQYF. CDR3 sequence (DNA): TGCAGTGCTAGAGATTACCTAGCGTCAGTCTCCTACGAGCAGTACTTC.

This clonotype appeared many times. The chain links TRBV29-1 to TRBJ1-3; D not resolved. With 7 bases removed from V and 6 bases from J, the gap between germline ends came to 22 bases. The CDR3 sequence is 15 residues long. Germline V lookup: CDR1 SQVTM, CDR2 ANQGSEA. This CDR3 is CSARPLGPGENTIYF. DNA of the CDR3: TGCAGCGCCCGACCGTTGGGCCCTGGAGAAAACACCATATATTTT.

There are many counts of this clonotype. The V and J genes are TRBV12-3 or TRBV12-4 and TRBJ1-5, with D hard to call. CDR3 length equals 15 residues. V was trimmed by 1 base and J by 0 bases, leaving 7 bases between them. For the CDR3, the DNA is TGTGCCAGCAGTTTAGTCGGAGGTAGCAATCAGCCCCAGCATTTT. This translates into CASSLVGGSNQPQHF.

J is TRBJ2-1 and V is TRBV2, with a tentative D call TRBD2 (7 bases). This CDR3 spans 14 amino acids. Trimming took off 8 bases at V and 2 bases at J, with 13 bases between the two ends. Germline CDR1 reads SNHLY; CDR2 reads FYNNEI. DNA for the CDR3: TGTGCCAGCGGCGTAGGGGGGGCCTACAATGAGCAGTTCTTC. As protein: CASGVGGAYNEQFF.